This is a list of T cell receptor beta chains from one sample in a study of T cell repertoires in cytomegalovirus infection. Using its own MiXCR run on the reads, TCRdb lists one record per CDR3 protein. Among about 700,000 distinct CDR3 sequences, around 30% were seen once, and the ten largest hold 15% to 20%. Antigen specificity for these receptors is unknown. Sample: cultured PBMCs, taken from culture after CMV antigen stimulation. The source of these receptors is a human donor in good health (CMV status not recorded). Some clones in this sample may be carry-over from other donors' samples. CDR3s include the opening cysteine and the closing phenylalanine or tryptophan. A D gene is named only where the DNA matches it firmly. The listing skips clone size in some rows; elsewhere it reads once, few, many or a size class.

v_call: TRBV7-4; clone_size: NA; d_call: NA; j_call: TRBJ2-7; cdr3_nt: TGTGCCAGCAGCCCCGCTACACCCAAGGCGGACTATGTACTTAGCGAGCAGTACTTC; cdr3_aa: CASSPATPKADYVLSEQYF
v_call: TRBV7-2; clone_size: NA; d_call: NA; j_call: TRBJ2-2; cdr3_nt: TGTGCCAGCGCTAGCGTCACCGGGGAGCTGTTTTTT; cdr3_aa: CASASVTGELFF
v_call: TRBV7-2; clone_size: many; d_call: TRBD1; j_call: TRBJ2-5; cdr3_nt: TGTGCCAGCAGCTATAGTGCGGGGGGACAGGGGTTAGAGACCCAGTACTTC; cdr3_aa: CASSYSAGGQGLETQYF
v_call: TRBV7-2; clone_size: NA; d_call: TRBD2; j_call: TRBJ2-1; cdr3_nt: TGTGCCAGCTGTTATTTTGCGGGAGGTCCGAATGAGCAGTTCTTC; cdr3_aa: CASCYFAGGPNEQFF
v_call: TRBV7-2; clone_size: NA; d_call: NA; j_call: TRBJ2-1; cdr3_nt: TGTGCCAGCAGCTTAGTCGGTAGCGCCTACAATGAGCAGTTCTTC; cdr3_aa: CASSLVGSAYNEQFF
v_call: TRBV20-1; clone_size: NA; d_call: NA; j_call: TRBJ2-7; cdr3_nt: TGCAGTGCATTGGGGGAGGTTTGGGATTACGAGCAGTACTTC; cdr3_aa: CSALGEVWDYEQYF
v_call: TRBV2; clone_size: NA; d_call: NA; j_call: TRBJ2-5; cdr3_nt: TGTGCCAGCAGTAGACAGGGAGGTCAAGAGACCCAGTACTTC; cdr3_aa: CASSRQGGQETQYF
v_call: TRBV14; clone_size: few; d_call: NA; j_call: TRBJ2-1; cdr3_nt: TGTGCCAGCAGCCAAGAAGATGGGGGGAGCAGGGCATGGGACAATGAGCAGTTCTTC; cdr3_aa: CASSQEDGGSRAWDNEQFF
v_call: TRBV18; clone_size: NA; d_call: NA; j_call: TRBJ2-5; cdr3_nt: TGTGCCAGCTCACCTCAACAGGGACCGCAAGAGACCCAGTACTTC; cdr3_aa: CASSPQQGPQETQYF
v_call: TRBV7-9; clone_size: NA; d_call: NA; j_call: TRBJ2-1; cdr3_nt: TGTGCCAGCAGCTTAGCGGCAGGGCGTGAGTCCTACAATGAGCAGTTCTTC; cdr3_aa: CASSLAAGRESYNEQFF
v_call: TRBV24-1; clone_size: NA; d_call: NA; j_call: TRBJ2-3; cdr3_nt: TGTGCCACCAGTGATCCAGGCCTAAAAGGGACAGATACGCAGTATTTT; cdr3_aa: CATSDPGLKGTDTQYF
v_call: TRBV5-5; clone_size: few; d_call: NA; j_call: TRBJ2-1; cdr3_nt: TGTGCCAGCAGCTTGAGGAGTGGCGAGCAGTTCTTC; cdr3_aa: CASSLRSGEQFF
v_call: TRBV7-9; clone_size: many; d_call: NA; j_call: TRBJ1-6; cdr3_nt: TGTGCCAGCAGCTTAGCGCAAGGATATAATTCACCCCTCCACTTT; cdr3_aa: CASSLAQGYNSPLHF
v_call: TRBV7-7; clone_size: few; d_call: NA; j_call: TRBJ2-2; cdr3_nt: TGTGCCAGCAGCTCCAAAGAGGCGCGGACCGGGGAGCTGTTTTTT; cdr3_aa: CASSSKEARTGELFF
v_call: TRBV6-1; clone_size: NA; d_call: NA; j_call: TRBJ1-5; cdr3_nt: TGTGCCAGCAGTGAAAATCAGCCCCAGCATTTT; cdr3_aa: CASSENQPQHF
v_call: TRBV19; clone_size: NA; d_call: TRBD2; j_call: TRBJ2-5; cdr3_nt: TGTGCCAGTAGTTCCCTTAGCGGGGGCCAGGAGACCCAGTACTTC; cdr3_aa: CASSSLSGGQETQYF
v_call: TRBV12-3/TRBV12-4; clone_size: few; d_call: TRBD1; j_call: TRBJ2-5; cdr3_nt: TGTGCCAGCAGTACCCGGACAGGGGGCAGGGAGACCCAGTACTTC; cdr3_aa: CASSTRTGGRETQYF
v_call: TRBV7-8; clone_size: NA; d_call: NA; j_call: TRBJ1-2; cdr3_nt: TGTGCCAGCAGCTTATCCACGGGTGATGGTGGCTACACCTTC; cdr3_aa: CASSLSTGDGGYTF
v_call: TRBV7-9; clone_size: NA; d_call: NA; j_call: TRBJ1-6; cdr3_nt: TGTGCCAGCAGCTTAAATTTGAGGGATTCACCCCTCCACTTT; cdr3_aa: CASSLNLRDSPLHF
v_call: TRBV11-2; clone_size: NA; d_call: TRBD2; j_call: TRBJ2-7; cdr3_nt: TGTGCCAGCAGTTTTGAACTAGCGGACTCCTACGAGCAGTACTTC; cdr3_aa: CASSFELADSYEQYF
v_call: TRBV19; clone_size: NA; d_call: NA; j_call: TRBJ1-1; cdr3_nt: TGTGCCACCCTTGCTGGCAACACTGAAGCTTTCTTT; cdr3_aa: CATLAGNTEAFF
v_call: TRBV20-1; clone_size: few; d_call: NA; j_call: TRBJ1-6; cdr3_nt: TGCAGTGCTGGGGATATGTTGCCGAATTCACCCCTCCACTTT; cdr3_aa: CSAGDMLPNSPLHF
v_call: TRBV19; clone_size: NA; d_call: NA; j_call: TRBJ2-5; cdr3_nt: TGTGCCAGTAGTACGGCGAAAGAGACCCAGTACTTC; cdr3_aa: CASSTAKETQYF
v_call: TRBV12-3/TRBV12-4; clone_size: many; d_call: NA; j_call: TRBJ2-7; cdr3_nt: TGTGCCAGCAGCCTTGTCAGCGGTAGCTCCTACGAGCAGTACTTC; cdr3_aa: CASSLVSGSSYEQYF
v_call: TRBV20-1; clone_size: NA; d_call: TRBD2; j_call: TRBJ2-5; cdr3_nt: TGCAGTGCCGGACTAGCGGGGGGCATCCAAGAGACCCAGTACTTC; cdr3_aa: CSAGLAGGIQETQYF
v_call: TRBV5-4; clone_size: few; d_call: TRBD1; j_call: TRBJ1-2; cdr3_nt: TGTGCCAGCAGTACTAGCACAGGGGGGGGAGGCTACACCTTC; cdr3_aa: CASSTSTGGGGYTF
v_call: TRBV5-6; clone_size: few; d_call: TRBD2; j_call: TRBJ2-1; cdr3_nt: TGTGCCAGCAAGGGACTAGCTTCCCTGAGAGAGCAGTTCTTC; cdr3_aa: CASKGLASLREQFF
v_call: TRBV29-1; clone_size: NA; d_call: TRBD1; j_call: TRBJ2-7; cdr3_nt: TGCAGCGTCGGGACAGGGGCAATATTCGGCGAGCAGTACTTC; cdr3_aa: CSVGTGAIFGEQYF
v_call: TRBV6-8; clone_size: NA; d_call: TRBD2; j_call: TRBJ2-3; cdr3_nt: TGTGCCAGCAGTCCCGGGACTAGCGGGGGGGTAAGCACAGATACGCAGTATTTT; cdr3_aa: CASSPGTSGGVSTDTQYF
v_call: TRBV6-2/TRBV6-3; clone_size: NA; d_call: NA; j_call: TRBJ1-2; cdr3_nt: TGTGCCAGCAGCCACGGGATCACTTATGGCTACACCTTC; cdr3_aa: CASSHGITYGYTF
v_call: TRBV12-3/TRBV12-4; clone_size: few; d_call: NA; j_call: TRBJ2-1; cdr3_nt: TGTGCCAGCAGTTTCGGTGCCCAATACAATGAGCAGTTCTTC; cdr3_aa: CASSFGAQYNEQFF
v_call: TRBV29-1; clone_size: NA; d_call: NA; j_call: TRBJ1-2; cdr3_nt: TGCAGCGTTCCGAGGGGTGGGTTGCGGGTCTATGGCTACACCTTC; cdr3_aa: CSVPRGGLRVYGYTF
v_call: TRBV7-9; clone_size: few; d_call: NA; j_call: TRBJ1-2; cdr3_nt: TGTGCCAGCAGCCCAGTACGAGGGGGAATGAACTATGGCTACACCTTC; cdr3_aa: CASSPVRGGMNYGYTF
v_call: TRBV7-2; clone_size: NA; d_call: TRBD2; j_call: TRBJ2-7; cdr3_nt: TGTGCCAGCAGCTCCCCGGGACTAGCGGATGGGGAGCAGTACTTC; cdr3_aa: CASSSPGLADGEQYF
v_call: TRBV12-3/TRBV12-4; clone_size: once; d_call: NA; j_call: TRBJ1-2; cdr3_nt: TGTGCCAGCAGCCGAGAACCAGGCTCAGGAATTGGCTACACCTTC; cdr3_aa: CASSREPGSGIGYTF
v_call: TRBV3-1; clone_size: NA; d_call: TRBD2; j_call: TRBJ2-1; cdr3_nt: TGTGCCAGCAGCCCTCGAGCGGGAGCGGGTAATGAGCAGTTCTTC; cdr3_aa: CASSPRAGAGNEQFF
v_call: TRBV19; clone_size: NA; d_call: NA; j_call: TRBJ2-5; cdr3_nt: TGTGCCAGTAGTATGGGGATTCGCCAAGAGACCCAGTACTTC; cdr3_aa: CASSMGIRQETQYF
v_call: TRBV12-3/TRBV12-4; clone_size: many; d_call: NA; j_call: TRBJ1-1; cdr3_nt: TGTGCCAGCAGTAATACAGGAGAAGCTTTCTTT; cdr3_aa: CASSNTGEAFF
v_call: TRBV20-1; clone_size: NA; d_call: TRBD2; j_call: TRBJ2-1; cdr3_nt: TGCAGTGCTAGGCGGGGACTAGCGGCCTACAATGAGCAGTTCTTC; cdr3_aa: CSARRGLAAYNEQFF
v_call: TRBV6-5; clone_size: few; d_call: TRBD1; j_call: TRBJ1-1; cdr3_nt: TGTGCCAGCAGAATTGGACAGGGCTCTGAAGCTTTCTTT; cdr3_aa: CASRIGQGSEAFF
v_call: TRBV20-1; clone_size: NA; d_call: NA; j_call: TRBJ1-5; cdr3_nt: TGCAGTGCCAGCCCAGGGTGGGGCAATCAGCCCCAGCATTTT; cdr3_aa: CSASPGWGNQPQHF
v_call: TRBV6-2/TRBV6-3; clone_size: NA; d_call: NA; j_call: TRBJ2-1; cdr3_nt: TGTGCCAGCAGTTCTAGCTATGGACAAAGTTTCTTC; cdr3_aa: CASSSSYGQSFF
v_call: TRBV11-2; clone_size: many; d_call: NA; j_call: TRBJ2-3; cdr3_nt: TGTGCCAGCAGCTTGTATCGGCGCCCGGGCCCCGATACGCAGTATTTT; cdr3_aa: CASSLYRRPGPDTQYF
v_call: TRBV7-2; clone_size: NA; d_call: NA; j_call: TRBJ1-4; cdr3_nt: TGTGCCAGCAGCTTAGCTGGGGGTATAAATGAAAAACTGTTTTTT; cdr3_aa: CASSLAGGINEKLFF
v_call: TRBV6-2/TRBV6-3; clone_size: few; d_call: TRBD2; j_call: TRBJ2-7; cdr3_nt: TGTGCCAGCAGTTCCCGCACTAGCGATCTTTCCTACGAGCAGTACTTC; cdr3_aa: CASSSRTSDLSYEQYF
v_call: TRBV29-1; clone_size: NA; d_call: NA; j_call: TRBJ1-4; cdr3_nt: TGCAGCGTTGGGGGGGGATTCGATGAAAAACTGTTTTTT; cdr3_aa: CSVGGGFDEKLFF
v_call: TRBV7-6; clone_size: NA; d_call: NA; j_call: TRBJ2-2; cdr3_nt: TGTGCCAGCAGCTTAGGGCATTCCACCGGGGAGCTGTTTTTT; cdr3_aa: CASSLGHSTGELFF
v_call: TRBV2; clone_size: once; d_call: NA; j_call: TRBJ1-1; cdr3_nt: TGTGCCAGCAGGGCCCGACACGCTAACACTGAAGCTTTCTTT; cdr3_aa: CASRARHANTEAFF
v_call: TRBV6-1; clone_size: NA; d_call: TRBD1; j_call: TRBJ1-5; cdr3_nt: TGTGCCAGCAGTGAAGGGGGACAGCTCTTTTACAATCAGCCCCAGCATTTT; cdr3_aa: CASSEGGQLFYNQPQHF
v_call: TRBV2; clone_size: few; d_call: NA; j_call: TRBJ2-3; cdr3_nt: TGTGCCAGCAGTGAGGGACGAGTAGATACGCAGTATTTT; cdr3_aa: CASSEGRVDTQYF
v_call: TRBV20-1; clone_size: many; d_call: NA; j_call: TRBJ2-7; cdr3_nt: TGCAGTGCAAAGAAACCGGGGTCCTCCTACGAGCAGTACTTC; cdr3_aa: CSAKKPGSSYEQYF
v_call: TRBV7-2; clone_size: NA; d_call: TRBD1; j_call: TRBJ1-2; cdr3_nt: TGTGCCAGCAGGAGTCAGGGGGCGCGGGGCTACACCTTC; cdr3_aa: CASRSQGARGYTF
v_call: TRBV12-3/TRBV12-4; clone_size: NA; d_call: NA; j_call: TRBJ2-3; cdr3_nt: TGTGCCAGCAGTCAATGGGCTACCGCGCAGTATTTT; cdr3_aa: CASSQWATAQYF
v_call: TRBV9; clone_size: NA; d_call: NA; j_call: TRBJ1-2; cdr3_nt: TGTGCCAGCAGCGCCTTTTATGGCTACACCTTC; cdr3_aa: CASSAFYGYTF
v_call: TRBV11-2; clone_size: NA; d_call: NA; j_call: TRBJ2-7; cdr3_nt: TGTGCCAGCCTCGGGGCTCCCGCCTACGAGCAGTACTTC; cdr3_aa: CASLGAPAYEQYF
v_call: TRBV20-1; clone_size: NA; d_call: TRBD2; j_call: TRBJ2-7; cdr3_nt: TGCAGTGCTACAGACTCAGGGAGGGCCATCGAGCAGTACTTC; cdr3_aa: CSATDSGRAIEQYF
v_call: TRBV7-2; clone_size: many; d_call: NA; j_call: TRBJ2-7; cdr3_nt: TGTGCCAGCAGCCCGGGACACCTTCGGTGGGAGCAGTACTTC; cdr3_aa: CASSPGHLRWEQYF
v_call: TRBV2; clone_size: NA; d_call: NA; j_call: TRBJ1-3; cdr3_nt: TGTGCCAGCACCCCGGAGATGGGGATCTCTGGAAACACCATATATTTT; cdr3_aa: CASTPEMGISGNTIYF
v_call: TRBV12-3/TRBV12-4; clone_size: few; d_call: TRBD1; j_call: TRBJ2-7; cdr3_nt: TGTGCCAGCAGTTTCCCAGGGGGCTCCTACGAGCAGTACTTC; cdr3_aa: CASSFPGGSYEQYF
v_call: TRBV7-2; clone_size: few; d_call: TRBD2; j_call: TRBJ2-5; cdr3_nt: TGTGCCAGCAGCCTATCGGGCGGGGGGGCCGTGACCCAGTACTTC; cdr3_aa: CASSLSGGGAVTQYF